The next 9 T cell receptor beta chains were all read from a single sample in a study of T cells in Graves' hyperthyroidism and ophthalmopathy. There were TCR beta CDR3 regions amplified from RNA transcripts. With the HTBI primer set, the TCR CDR3 went through a first round of RT-PCR. In TCRdb, the multiplex PCR reads were re-called with MiXCR into one record per CDR3 protein. The repertoire holds about 350,000 distinct CDR3 sequences, with roughly 18% as singletons. The source material was blood. These receptor sequences come from a woman in her forties with Graves' ophthalmopathy.

With respect to this clonotype: Since a much larger clone is just one base distant, this may be a read error. The V gene is TRBV7-9, the J gene TRBJ2-7, with no clear D. CDR3 length: 13 amino acids. V lost 4 bases and J lost 7, with 14 bases in between. Germline CDR1 and CDR2: SEHNR and FQNEAQ (reference sequence). CDR3 nucleotide sequence: TGTGCCAGCAGCTCCCGAAGAGATACGGAGCAGTACTTC. This codes for CASSSRRDTEQYF.

The rearrangement uses TRBV15 and TRBJ1-2; TRBD1 matches at 7 bases. The CDR3 runs to 14 residues. Unmatched junction bases numbered 2, after V lost 0 bases and J lost 4 bases. Germline V gene sequence: CDR1 LNHNV, CDR2 YYDKDF (reference sequence). CDR3 nucleotides: TGTGCCACCAGCAGAGAAGGGGGCGGCTATGGCTACACCTTC. Encoded protein: CATSREGGGYGYTF.

There are many counts of this clonotype. The chain combines TRBV20-1 with TRBJ1-2, with D uncertain. The V gene lost 3 bases and the J gene lost 8 bases, with 19 bases spanning the gap. This CDR3 contains 14 residues. Germline V gene data show CDR1 as DFQATT and CDR2 as SNEGSKA (reference sequence). The CDR3 DNA is TGCAGTGCTAGTATCCCCAGCGACAAACGAGGCTACACCTTC. It yields the protein CSASIPSDKRGYTF.

V is TRBV28 and J is TRBJ2-7, with D unclear. Germline CDR1 and CDR2: MDHEN and SYDVKM. The CDR3 has 13 residues. Trimming took off 6 bases at V and 5 bases at J, with 14 bases between the two ends. CDR3 sequence reads: CASSPALRDEQYF. The DNA of the CDR3 is TGTGCCAGCAGCCCCGCCCTTAGGGACGAGCAGTACTTC. Full variable domain (outside the CDR3, taken from reference TRBV28 and TRBJ2-7): DVKVTQSSRYLVKRTGEKVFLECVQDMDHENMFWYRQDPGLGLRLIYFSYDVKMKEKGDIPEGYSVSREKKERFSLILESASTNQTSMYLCASSPALRDEQYFGPGTRLTVT.

J is TRBJ2-5 and V is TRBV24-1; no firm D call. With 3 bases removed from V and 4 bases from J, the gap between germline ends came to 8 bases. The CDR3 runs to 13 residues. Looked up from germline, CDR1 is KGHDR and CDR2 is SFDVKD. In DNA, the CDR3 is TGTGCCACCAGTGATGGGCAACTAGAGACCCAGTACTTC. Translating gives CATSDGQLETQYF.

Many counts were recorded for this clonotype. This chain links TRBV5-1 with TRBJ1-1; the match to TRBD1 covers 8 bases. V lost 4 bases to trimming and J lost 1 base; unmatched junction nucleotides: 3. The CDR3 loop spans 14 amino acids. Germline V gene lookup returns CDR1 SGHRS and CDR2 YFSETQ. The CDR3 here is CASSRTGPNTEAFF. The CDR3 nucleotides are TGCGCCAGCAGCCGGACAGGGCCGAACACTGAAGCTTTCTTT.

The sample holds a few counts of this clonotype. For the CDR3, the DNA is TGTGCCAGCACCACTCGTTTTGGACAAGAGACCCAGTACTTC. Translation: CASTTRFGQETQYF. V and J are TRBV6-1 and TRBJ2-5; no firm D call. This CDR3 contains 14 residues. Germline values: CDR1 MNHNS, CDR2 SASEGT. Trimming removed 7 bases from V and 2 bases from J, with 14 bases in between.

This chain joins TRBV6-5 and TRBJ1-2, with TRBD1 as a possible D gene (5 bases). The germline V gene encodes CDR1 MNHEY and CDR2 SVGAGI. There are 14 residues in the CDR3. The V gene lost 0 bases and the J gene lost 5 bases, with 10 bases spanning the gap. The CDR3 reads CASSYSNSGYGYTF. The CDR3, as DNA: TGTGCCAGCAGTTACTCGAATTCAGGGTATGGCTACACCTTC.

This clonotype was found many times. The chain recombines TRBV6-6 with TRBJ1-1; a possible D gene is TRBD1 (6 bases). This CDR3 has 15 amino acids. Germline V gives CDR1 MNHNY, CDR2 SVGAGI (reference sequence). V was shortened by 6 bases and J by 9 bases, with 23 bases between the two germline ends. For the CDR3, the DNA is TGTGCCAGCAGGTTTCGTGGGGGCCGGGGGGGGAAAGCTTTCTTT. Translating it yields CASRFRGGRGGKAFF.